The sequence of this TCR beta chain was determined in a study of T cells in Graves' hyperthyroidism and ophthalmopathy. Study-wide points: Blood also showed most of the thyroid clonotypes that were expanded above 0.001.

Trimming removed 1 base from V and 2 bases from J, with 16 bases in between. Per germline, CDR1 KGHDR and CDR2 SFDVKD. The CDR3 is made up of 17 amino acids. Amplification of TCR beta CDR3 regions was performed using RNA transcripts as template. HTBI primers were employed in a first-round RT-PCR of the TCR CDR3. From the multiplex PCR reads, TCRdb called clonotypes with MiXCR, one entry per CDR3 protein. The data show about 380,000 distinct CDR3 sequences, approximately 15% seen once. Over 18 months, lack of ophthalmopathy progression marked Graves' hyperthyroidism as stable. The study based diagnoses on clinical symptoms, serum thyroxine and TRAb, thyroid ultrasound and orbital computed tomography. Many counts were recorded for this clonotype. Its target is unknown.

This clonotype originated in a woman aged 55-75 years with Graves' hyperthyroidism. The V gene is TRBV24-1, the J gene TRBJ2-5; no clear D gene. The specimen was blood. DNA of the CDR3: TGTGCCACCAGTGATTTCGCCCAGGCAGAAACTCAAGAGACCCAGTACTTC. It encodes CATSDFAQAETQETQYF.